The sequence of this T cell receptor (beta chain) was determined in a study of T cell repertoires in cytomegalovirus infection. In the study overall: Recently identified HLA-C-restricted CMV epitopes were used, and well-studied HLA-B-restricted CMV epitopes were used as well. CMV infection together with matching HLA type was indicated by public TCR beta signatures. Findings and caveats of the study: The ex vivo response was dominated by HLA-C-restricted CMV-specific TCR beta clonotypes.

As concerns this clonotype: Its antigen is undetermined.

TCRdb used MiXCR to reprocess the reads, holding one entry per CDR3 protein. Of hundreds of thousands of distinct CDR3 sequences listed, 30% to 40% were seen once; the top ten hold around a sixth. This CDR3 spans 13 amino acids. With 8 bases removed from V and 12 bases from J, the gap between germline ends came to 20 bases. This receptor was identified in a human donor in good health (CMV status not recorded). Some clones in this sample may be carry-over from other donors' samples. The V gene is TRBV5-3, the J gene TRBJ2-2, with D possibly TRBD1 on 5 matching bases. TRBV5-3 is sorted into the ORF group, with uncertain function. Sample: cultured PBMCs, taken from culture after CMV antigen stimulation. The CDR3 here is CASRLRTQEKLFF. The CDR3, as DNA: TGTGCCAGCAGACTCCGGACACAGGAAAAGCTGTTTTTT.